This passage covers 29 T cell receptor beta chains from one sample sequenced in a study of regulatory T cells in long-lasting Graves disease. Regarding time point: newly diagnosed GD, antithyroid drugs for less than 3 months. Making the TCR library involved RNA that had been extracted from PBMCs. Investigators prepared the TCR beta libraries by applying iRepertoire HTBI primers and Arm-PCR of CDR3 regions. TCRdb re-called the multiplex PCR reads with MiXCR, one entry per CDR3 protein. Of some 460,000 distinct CDR3 sequences in the sample, about 16% were seen once. These data also featured in a second study, about T cells in Graves' hyperthyroidism and ophthalmopathy.

The sample in question was peripheral blood mononuclear cells (PBMCs), obtained at new diagnosis, from a patient treated with antithyroid drugs. The receptors come from a man aged 35 to 55 with Graves disease.

This clonotype was seen more than once but under ten times. This chain joins TRBV4-1 and TRBJ1-6; D perhaps matches TRBD1 (6 bases). V lost 1 base, J lost 10 bases, and 11 bases lay in between. Germline assignment: CDR1 MGHRA and CDR2 YSYEKL. The CDR3 sequence is 14 residues long. The CDR3 DNA is TGCGCCAGCAGCCAAGTACAGGGAGACTCACCCCTCCACTTT. Protein product: CASSQVQGDSPLHF.

The table lists this clonotype with many counts. The chain combines TRBV2 with TRBJ1-4; the D gene is possibly TRBD1 (6 bases). CDR3 length equals 13 residues. Trimming cost V 5 bases and J 7 bases, with 11 bases left between them. Germline V lookup: CDR1 SNHLY, CDR2 FYNNEI. In nucleotides, the CDR3 is TGTGCCAGCAGTTTTACAGGGAGTGAAAAACTGTTTTTT. Protein product: CASSFTGSEKLFF.

The CDR3 sequence: CASTDREDTQYF. For the CDR3, the DNA is TGTGCCAGCACCGACAGGGAAGATACGCAGTATTTT. The genes are TRBV12-3 or TRBV12-4 and TRBJ2-3; 7 positions match TRBD1. V lost 7 bases and J lost 5; bases outside the gene matches: 3. This CDR3 has 12 amino acids.

This clonotype was counted at least ten times. The V and J genes are TRBV5-6 and TRBJ2-5; TRBD1 matches 8 bases. Germline V lookup: CDR1 SGHDT, CDR2 YYEEEE. The ends lost 7 bases at V and 2 bases at J; junction bases unmatched: 7. The CDR3 consists of 14 residues. For the CDR3, the DNA is TGTGCCAGCTCACTACGGACAGGGCAAGAGACCCAGTACTTC. Its translation is CASSLRTGQETQYF.

This clonotype showed up many times. The V call is TRBV5-6, the J call TRBJ2-5; D gene ambiguous. This CDR3 is built from 14 residues. Trimming took off 2 bases at V and 2 bases at J, with 10 bases between the two ends. Per germline, CDR1 SGHDT and CDR2 YYEEEE. CDR3 nucleotide sequence: TGTGCCAGCAGCTTCCGACACGAACAAGAGACCCAGTACTTC. Its protein product is CASSFRHEQETQYF.

This clonotype was counted ten times or more. This rearrangement joins TRBV3-1 to TRBJ1-2; no clear D gene. CDR1 is LGHDT, CDR2 YNNKEL, per germline (reference sequence). V lost 0 bases and J lost 7, with 12 bases in between. The CDR3 has 14 amino acids. In nucleotides, the CDR3 is TGTGCCAGCAGCCAAGAAACCGCAGCCAGTGGCTACACCTTC. Protein: CASSQETAASGYTF.

This clonotype was recorded at least ten times. The CDR3, as DNA: TGCGCCAGCAGCTCTCGACTAGCGGGAGCAGGAGAGACCCAGTACTTC. Translated: CASSSRLAGAGETQYF. This sequence joins TRBV5-1 and TRBJ2-5, with 12 bases that match TRBD2. The CDR3 is 16 residues long. The germline V gene encodes CDR1 SGHRS and CDR2 YFSETQ. J was trimmed by 4 bases and V by 3 bases; bases with no gene match: 7.

V usage is TRBV24-1 and J usage is TRBJ2-1; maybe TRBD2 (5 bases). Germline V CDR1 and CDR2: KGHDR, SFDVKD. V lost 7 bases and J 4 bases, leaving 10 bases between the germline ends. This CDR3 is built from 13 residues. The CDR3 nucleotides read TGTGCCACCAGGCGGGTTCGGTACAATGAGCAGTTCTTC. This sequence encodes CATRRVRYNEQFF.

This clonotype has a handful of counts. V gene TRBV20-1 combines with J gene TRBJ1-3; D gene uncertain. Germline values: CDR1 DFQATT, CDR2 SNEGSKA (reference sequence). The CDR3 runs to 14 residues. The V and J ends lost 5 bases and 5 bases respectively, with 16 bases between them. The CDR3 loop reads CSALDKSGRNTIYF. The CDR3 coding sequence is TGCAGTGCTCTCGACAAAAGCGGGAGAAACACCATATATTTT.

This clonotype was recorded at least ten times. The chain carries TRBV7-3 and TRBJ2-5; D gene unclear. Germline CDR1 SGHTA, CDR2 FQGTGA. The CDR3 length is 13 residues. The ends were cut back, 5 bases at V and 5 bases at J, with 12 bases in the middle. CDR3 protein: CASSPTPRETQYF. The CDR3 DNA reads as TGTGCCAGCAGCCCAACTCCTAGGGAGACCCAGTACTTC.

In this sample, this clonotype turned up many times. The chain joins TRBV5-1 to TRBJ2-3; 11 bases are a match to TRBD2. The length of the CDR3 is 14 residues. Trimming at V came to 7 bases and at J to 6 bases, leaving 7 bases not matched to a gene. Looked up from germline, CDR1 is SGHRS and CDR2 is YFSETQ. The CDR3 reads CASSLAGAADTQYF. Written as DNA, the CDR3 is TGCGCCAGCTCACTAGCGGGAGCAGCGGATACGCAGTATTTT. Filled out from reference TRBV5-1 and TRBJ2-3, the complete variable domain reads KAGVTQTPRYLIKTRGQQVTLSCSPISGHRSVSWYQQTPGQGLQFLFEYFSETQRNKGNFPGRFSGRQFSNSRSEMNVSTLELGDSALYLCASSLAGAADTQYFGPGTRLTVL.

This clonotype was counted many times. The V gene is TRBV28, the J gene TRBJ2-2; D remains ambiguous. V lost 4 bases and J lost 4, with 10 bases in between. The germline gives CDR1 MDHEN, CDR2 SYDVKM. The CDR3 length is 14 residues. The CDR3 protein is CASSSPSVTGELFF. CDR3 nucleotides: TGTGCCAGCAGTTCCCCCTCGGTCACCGGGGAGCTGTTTTTT.

This clonotype appeared many times. The chain carries TRBV28 and TRBJ1-1; D is unresolved. The CDR3 runs 15 residues. The germline gives CDR1 MDHEN, CDR2 SYDVKM. With 8 bases removed from V and 2 bases from J, the gap between germline ends came to 18 bases. The CDR3 loop is CASFHRTGVNTEAFF. CDR3 nucleotide sequence: TGTGCCAGCTTTCACCGAACCGGGGTTAACACTGAAGCTTTCTTT. The full variable domain, its missing parts supplied by reference TRBV28 and TRBJ1-1, is DVKVTQSSRYLVKRTGEKVFLECVQDMDHENMFWYRQDPGLGLRLIYFSYDVKMKEKGDIPEGYSVSREKKERFSLILESASTNQTSMYLCASFHRTGVNTEAFFGQGTRLTVV.

This clonotype was seen at least ten times. The genes are TRBV30 and TRBJ2-7; 9 positions match TRBD1. This CDR3 spans 15 amino acids. From germline, CDR1 is GTSNPN and CDR2 SVGIG (reference sequence). The V gene end was trimmed by 0 bases and the J gene end by 0 bases; junction bases not matched to a gene: 3. CDR3 protein: CAWSVGTGSSYEQYF. The CDR3 coding sequence is TGTGCCTGGAGTGTCGGGACAGGGAGCTCCTACGAGCAGTACTTC.

This clonotype was detected ten times or more. This chain links TRBV3-1 with TRBJ2-1; 7 nucleotides match TRBD2. The V gene's germline CDR1 is LGHDT and CDR2 YNNKEL (reference sequence). CDR3 length: 14 residues. Losses at the gene ends were 3 bases for V and 8 bases for J; bases not matched to a gene: 7. As DNA, the CDR3 is TGTGCCAGCAGCCATTCCGGACTAGTCGATGAGCAGTTCTTC. Protein: CASSHSGLVDEQFF.

This clonotype was observed a few times. This sequence joins TRBV5-6 and TRBJ1-3, with TRBD1 as a possible D gene (6 bases). This CDR3 has 15 amino acids. CDR1 is SGHDT and CDR2 is YYEEEE in the germline V gene. V was pared by 4 bases and J by 4 bases, with 15 bases between. The CDR3 loop reads CASSGPGGRGNTIYF. The DNA of the CDR3 is TGTGCCAGCAGCGGCCCGGGGGGGCGAGGAAACACCATATATTTT.

This clonotype was detected many times. V usage is TRBV12-3 or TRBV12-4 and J usage is TRBJ2-7; 8 nucleotides align to TRBD1. V was pared by 2 bases and J by 7 bases, with 7 bases of the junction left unmatched. This CDR3 is built from 14 residues. CDR3 sequence reads: CASSLLQGAREQYF. Here the CDR3 DNA reads TGTGCCAGCAGTTTACTGCAGGGGGCTAGGGAGCAGTACTTC.

Many counts were recorded for this clonotype. CDR3 loop: CSVQGGTQPNGYTF. The CDR3 nucleotides read TGCAGCGTTCAGGGAGGCACTCAACCAAATGGCTACACCTTC. The chain links TRBV29-1 to TRBJ1-2, with D perhaps TRBD1 (5 bases). This CDR3 has 14 amino acids. The germline gives CDR1 SQVTM, CDR2 ANQGSEA. Deletions cut 5 bases from V and 6 bases from J, with 19 bases between.

The chain employs TRBV27 and TRBJ2-3; weak D call: TRBD2 (5 bases). The J call may not be correct, given that the DNA end is closer to TRBJ2-7. The germline V gene has CDR1 MNHEY and CDR2 SMNVEV (reference sequence). The CDR3 consists of 14 residues. The CDR3 sequence: CASSSIAGSYEQYF. The CDR3 DNA reads as TGTGCCAGCAGTTCAATCGCGGGTTCCTACGAGCAGTACTTC.

This clonotype was seen many times. V gene TRBV12-3 or TRBV12-4 combines with J gene TRBJ1-2; weak D call: TRBD1 (5 bases). V gave up 5 bases and J gave up 8 bases, with 15 bases separating them. There are 13 residues in the CDR3. The CDR3 DNA is TGTGCCAGCAGTCACAGGAGACTTGGAGGCTACACCTTC. Translation gives CASSHRRLGGYTF.

The V and J genes are TRBV3-1 and TRBJ2-1, with D possibly being TRBD2 (5 bases). The length of the CDR3 is 15 residues. Looked up from germline, CDR1 is LGHDT and CDR2 is YNNKEL (reference sequence). Deletions cut 4 bases from V and 2 bases from J, with 12 bases between. CDR3 amino acids: CASSPSTNAYNEQFF. DNA for the CDR3: TGTGCCAGCAGCCCTTCGACTAACGCCTACAATGAGCAGTTCTTC.

With regard to this clonotype: A much larger clone lies one base from this, so it may be a read error. The gene calls are TRBV14 and TRBJ2-2, with D possibly being TRBD1 (5 bases). CDR1 and CDR2 (germline): SGHDN, FVKESK. V was trimmed by 6 bases and J by 3 bases, leaving 8 bases between them. The CDR3 totals 13 residues. CDR3 nucleotides: TGTGCCAGCAGGTTACAGGACACCGGGGAGCTGTTTTTT. It is translated as CASRLQDTGELFF.

This clonotype was observed many times. The rearrangement links TRBV27 to TRBJ2-7, with 7 bases lining up with TRBD2. The CDR3 has 15 amino acids. The junction had 12 bases not matched to a gene; V was cut back by 5 bases and J by 5 bases. The germline gives CDR1 MNHEY, CDR2 SMNVEV (reference sequence). CDR3 protein: CASSQRGLRSDEQYF. The CDR3, as DNA: TGTGCCAGCAGTCAGCGGGGACTCCGAAGCGACGAGCAGTACTTC.

This clonotype was seen at least ten times. The rearrangement uses TRBV20-1 and TRBJ2-7, with D possibly matching TRBD2 (7 bases). V was clipped by 3 bases and J by 7 bases, with 25 bases between them. The length of the CDR3 is 16 residues. Germline values: CDR1 DFQATT, CDR2 SNEGSKA (reference sequence). CDR3 in amino acids: CSASAVRTRTVREQYF. CDR3 in DNA: TGCAGTGCTAGCGCAGTCCGGACTAGGACAGTACGAGAGCAGTACTTC.

The table lists this clonotype with many counts. The chain joins TRBV28 to TRBJ2-3; D call uncertain. Germline assignment: CDR1 MDHEN and CDR2 SYDVKM. The CDR3 length is 15 residues. The V and J ends lost 6 bases and 3 bases respectively, with 16 bases between them. The CDR3 DNA reads as TGTGCCAGCAGCGTTGGCGCGGCGAATACAGATACGCAGTATTTT. It codes for CASSVGAANTDTQYF.

This clonotype was observed many times. The chain links TRBV5-1 to TRBJ2-1; 10 nucleotides align to TRBD2. CDR1 and CDR2 from the germline V gene are SGHRS and YFSETQ. The ends lost 4 bases at V and 6 bases at J; junction bases unmatched: 13. The CDR3 extends over 17 amino acids. CDR3 in amino acids: CASSVLTSGDLTNEQFF. Written as DNA, the CDR3 is TGCGCCAGCAGCGTGCTAACTAGCGGGGACCTTACCAATGAGCAGTTCTTC.

This clonotype has at least ten counts. The rearrangement joins TRBV12-3 or TRBV12-4 to TRBJ2-1, with 7 nucleotides matching TRBD1. This CDR3 has 16 residues. V gave up 4 bases and J gave up 3 bases; unmatched junction bases: 9. CDR3 DNA sequence: TGTGCCAGCAGTTCGTCCGGGACAGTAAACTACAATGAGCAGTTCTTC. It translates to CASSSSGTVNYNEQFF.

The sample holds many counts of this clonotype. The chain carries TRBV5-6 and TRBJ1-1, with D unresolved. CDR3 length: 14 residues. V lost 4 bases and J 2 bases, leaving 12 bases between the germline ends. From germline, CDR1 is SGHDT and CDR2 YYEEEE. The CDR3 region is CASSASWGNTEAFF. CDR3 DNA: TGTGCCAGCAGCGCATCGTGGGGAAACACTGAAGCTTTCTTT.

At least ten counts were recorded for this clonotype. An end of the junction differs from the germline gene, which may be a read error. The V call is TRBV11-2, the J call TRBJ2-3; D is uncertain. Per the germline V gene, CDR1 is SGHAT and CDR2 is FQNNGV. This CDR3 has 15 amino acids. The chain's CDR3 is CAGSLDGVPGDTQYF. The CDR3 DNA reads TGTGCCGGCAGCTTAGATGGCGTCCCGGGAGATACGCAGTATTTT.